Shown below are 13 T cell receptor beta chains from a single sample sequenced in a study of blood T cell repertoires in COVID-19. Produced via immunoSEQ multiplex PCR; TCRdb's table is partial and in-frame only. This table holds approximately 210,000 clones, roughly 84% found once. The source material was peripheral blood. These receptor sequences come from a woman aged 80 or older with acute or convalescent COVID-19.

CDR3 nucleotides: TGTGCCTGGAGTGTGACTAGCGGGGGTTTAGATACGCAGTATTTT. Amino acids: CAWSVTSGGLDTQYF. The genes are TRBV30 and TRBJ2-3, with 12 bases lining up with TRBD2. The germline V gene has CDR1 GTSNPN and CDR2 SVGIG (reference sequence). This CDR3 has 15 residues. The junction had 3 bases not matched to a gene; V was cut back by 0 bases and J by 5 bases. Combining the CDR3 with reference TRBV30 and TRBJ2-3 gives the whole variable domain SQTIHQWPATLVQPVGSPLSLECTVEGTSNPNLYWYRQAAGRGLQLLFYSVGIGQISSEVPQNLSASRPQDRQFILSSKKLLLSDSGFYLCAWSVTSGGLDTQYFGPGTRLTVL.

The rearrangement links TRBV7-9 to TRBJ2-3; D not resolved. Trimming removed 7 bases from V and 4 bases from J, with 9 bases in between. CDR3 length equals 12 residues. Per the germline V gene, CDR1 is SEHNR and CDR2 is FQNEAQ (reference sequence). CDR3 loop: CASNELSDTQYF. For the CDR3, the DNA is TGTGCCAGCAACGAACTCTCAGATACGCAGTATTTT.

The genes are TRBV18 and TRBJ1-5, with D possibly matching TRBD1 (6 bases). The CDR3 length is 14 residues. The V end lost 6 bases, the J end lost 4 bases, and 13 bases lay between the germline ends. CDR1 is KGHSH, CDR2 LQKENI, per germline. The CDR3 protein is CASSRDTLNQPQHF. For the CDR3, the DNA is TGTGCCAGCTCCCGGGACACCTTAAATCAGCCCCAGCATTTT.

This chain joins TRBV9 and TRBJ1-5; D is uncertain. The ends were cut back, 0 bases at V and 1 base at J, with 17 bases in the middle. The CDR3 has 18 residues. Germline V gene data show CDR1 as SGDLS and CDR2 as YYNGEE. CDR3 in DNA: TGTGCCAGCAGCGTAGTTCCCATTGGAAGAGGGAGCAATCAGCCCCAGCATTTT. Amino acids: CASSVVPIGRGSNQPQHF.

The gene calls are TRBV4-2 and TRBJ1-2; D is uncertain. The CDR3 is made up of 15 amino acids. Germline V gene sequence: CDR1 LGHNA, CDR2 YNFKEQ. Trimming shortened V by 0 bases and J by 3 bases, and 11 bases separated the two germline ends. CDR3 region: CASSQEPLTDYGYTF. CDR3 DNA sequence: TGTGCCAGCAGCCAAGAACCCCTGACTGACTATGGCTACACCTTC.

The chain uses TRBV19 and TRBJ1-1; D remains ambiguous. Per the germline V gene, CDR1 is LNHDA and CDR2 is SQIVND (reference sequence). With 3 bases removed from V and 6 bases from J, the gap between germline ends came to 8 bases. This CDR3 comprises 12 residues. The CDR3 protein is CASSISQSEAFF. The CDR3 DNA reads as TGTGCCAGTAGTATTTCGCAGTCTGAAGCTTTCTTT.

This chain connects TRBV5-8 to TRBJ2-2; D not resolved. The CDR3 spans 14 residues. The V gene lost 5 bases and the J gene lost 2 bases, with 10 bases spanning the gap. Germline V gene data show CDR1 as SGHTS and CDR2 as YDEGEE. In DNA, the CDR3 is TGTGCCAGCAGGGTCTATTCAAACACCGGGGAGCTGTTTTTT. Translated, it gives CASRVYSNTGELFF.

V gene TRBV5-6 combines with J gene TRBJ1-4; 7 nucleotides align to TRBD1. The CDR3 length is 14 residues. The trim removed 4 bases at V and 6 bases at J, leaving 6 bases unmatched. From germline, CDR1 is SGHDT and CDR2 YYEEEE. The CDR3 DNA sequence: TGTGCCAGCAGCGCGGGGACAGTTGATGAAAAACTGTTTTTT. It is translated as CASSAGTVDEKLFF.

V is TRBV6-5 and J is TRBJ1-1; D is possibly TRBD1 (5 bases). The V end lost 6 bases, the J end lost 4 bases, and 15 bases lay between the germline ends. The CDR3 is made up of 14 amino acids. Germline V gene lookup returns CDR1 MNHEY and CDR2 SVGAGI. CDR3 DNA: TGTGCCAGCAGCTCGACTGACAGATTCACTGAAGCTTTCTTT. Residues: CASSSTDRFTEAFF.

This chain links TRBV7-2 with TRBJ1-2; 7 nucleotides align to TRBD1. The CDR3 extends over 15 amino acids. J was trimmed by 0 bases and V by 8 bases; bases with no gene match: 9. The V gene's germline CDR1 is SGHTA and CDR2 FQGNSA. CDR3 protein: CASHSGQQSNYGYTF. In nucleotides, the CDR3 is TGTGCCAGCCACTCGGGACAGCAGTCTAACTATGGCTACACCTTC.

The V and J genes are TRBV6-6 and TRBJ1-4; 7 bases map to TRBD1. Germline V gene data show CDR1 as MNHNY and CDR2 as SVGAGI (reference sequence). The trim removed 6 bases at V and 7 bases at J, leaving 8 bases unmatched. This CDR3 has 14 residues. CDR3 sequence: CASSSTGDFEKLFF. CDR3 nucleotides: TGTGCCAGCAGCTCTACAGGGGATTTTGAAAAACTGTTTTTT.

The chain employs TRBV7-2 and TRBJ2-5, with D unresolved. The CDR3 length is 13 residues. Germline V lookup: CDR1 SGHTA, CDR2 FQGNSA. V shed 0 bases and J shed 4 bases, with 6 bases lying between them. In DNA, the CDR3 is TGTGCCAGCAGCTTAGCGAGTTCAGAGACCCAGTACTTC. It is translated as CASSLASSETQYF.

The chain couples TRBV3-1 (or the pseudogene TRBV3-2) to TRBJ2-5; 13 bases match TRBD2. With V trimmed by 3 bases and J by 2 bases, 3 bases remained unmatched. The CDR3 loop spans 16 amino acids. The germline V gene has CDR1 LGHDT and CDR2 YNNKEL (reference sequence). CDR3 sequence reads: CASSHTLAGGQETQYF. The CDR3 DNA follows: TGTGCCAGCAGCCATACACTAGCGGGGGGGCAAGAGACCCAGTACTTC.